The 29 T cell receptor beta chains below come from one sample, sequenced in a study of technical replicates of blood from a few donors. Produced via immunoSEQ multiplex PCR; TCRdb's table is partial and in-frame only. The sample has around 67,000 clones; about 86% are singletons. Sequenced sample: PBMCs. The origin of the receptors is a human donor in good health. Some clones in this sample may be carry-over from other donors' samples.

V is TRBV6-5 and J is TRBJ1-5, with D perhaps TRBD1 (5 bases). This CDR3 has 15 amino acids. The V end was cut by 4 bases, the J end by 0 bases, with 10 bases between. Germline CDR1 and CDR2: MNHEY and SVGAGI. In DNA form, the CDR3 reads TGTGCCAGCAGTTCCCGACAGTTTAGCAATCAGCCCCAGCATTTT. Encoded protein: CASSSRQFSNQPQHF.

This chain links TRBV14 with TRBJ2-5, with D uncertain. The V end was cut by 2 bases, the J end by 1 base, with 8 bases between. The CDR3 loop spans 14 amino acids. Germline CDR1 reads SGHDN; CDR2 reads FVKESK. Written as DNA, the CDR3 is TGTGCCAGCAGCCAACTTCTCTTCCAAGAGACCCAGTACTTC. This translates into CASSQLLFQETQYF.

The sample holds a few counts of this clone. The gene calls are TRBV2 and TRBJ1-4; D might be TRBD1 (5 bases). The CDR3 runs 14 residues. Germline V gene lookup returns CDR1 SNHLY and CDR2 FYNNEI. Trimming cost V 6 bases and J 5 bases, with 13 bases left between them. The CDR3 loop is CASRFGGGNEKLFF. CDR3 nucleotide sequence: TGTGCCAGCAGATTCGGGGGAGGGAATGAAAAACTGTTTTTT.

The chain joins TRBV7-9 to TRBJ2-4, with 7 bases identical to TRBD1. V was pared by 5 bases and J by 0 bases, with 7 bases of the junction left unmatched. Looked up from germline, CDR1 is SEHNR and CDR2 is FQNEAQ (reference sequence). The CDR3 is made up of 16 amino acids. Here the CDR3 reads CASSPDRVEAKNIQYF. CDR3 bases: TGTGCCAGCAGCCCCGACAGGGTGGAAGCCAAAAACATTCAGTACTTC. Full variable domain (outside the CDR3, taken from reference TRBV7-9 and TRBJ2-4): DTGVSQNPRHKITKRGQNVTFRCDPISEHNRLYWYRQTLGQGPEFLTYFQNEAQLEKSRLLSDRFSAERPKGSFSTLEIQRTEQGDSAMYLCASSPDRVEAKNIQYFGAGTRLSVL.

The chain has TRBV5-4 and TRBJ2-3; 9 nucleotides line up with TRBD2. CDR3 length: 15 amino acids. J gave up 4 bases and V 4 bases, and 7 bases lay outside the gene matches. The germline V gene has CDR1 SGHNT and CDR2 YYREEE (reference sequence). The CDR3 here is CASSGGGRAADTQYF. The CDR3 DNA follows: TGTGCCAGCAGCGGTGGCGGGAGGGCCGCAGATACGCAGTATTTT.

The V call is TRBV30, the J call TRBJ2-7; 7 nucleotides line up with TRBD2. With V trimmed by 1 base and J by 5 bases, 11 bases remained unmatched. CDR1 is GTSNPN and CDR2 is SVGIG in the germline V gene (reference sequence). The length of the CDR3 is 15 residues. CDR3 bases: TGTGCCTGGAGTGGGCTCGCGGGAGCGAGTCACGAGCAGTACTTC. This translates into CAWSGLAGASHEQYF.

This chain joins TRBV27 and TRBJ1-1, with 9 positions matching TRBD1. The CDR3 is made up of 15 amino acids. The V gene's germline CDR1 is MNHEY and CDR2 SMNVEV (reference sequence). V gave up 5 bases and J gave up 6 bases; unmatched junction bases: 10. The CDR3 region is CASSPGQGGSAEAFF. CDR3 DNA sequence: TGTGCCAGCAGTCCGGGACAGGGCGGGTCGGCTGAAGCTTTCTTT.

This chain connects TRBV5-8 to TRBJ2-7, with TRBD1 identical over 7 bases. The CDR3 extends over 15 amino acids. With V trimmed by 3 bases and J by 6 bases, 12 bases remained unmatched. CDR1 is SGHTS and CDR2 is YDEGEE in the germline V gene. The CDR3 sequence: CASSSGQNWQREQYF. The CDR3 DNA reads TGTGCCAGCAGCTCGGGACAGAACTGGCAACGCGAGCAGTACTTC.

This clone came up once. This chain uses TRBV2 with TRBJ2-1, with 7 bases aligning to TRBD1. The germline V gene has CDR1 SNHLY and CDR2 FYNNEI. With 4 bases clipped from V and 1 base from J, the junction kept 7 bases outside the gene matches. The CDR3 loop spans 16 amino acids. The CDR3 loop reads CASSGQGKMSYNEQFF. As DNA, the CDR3 is TGTGCCAGCAGTGGACAGGGAAAGATGTCCTACAATGAGCAGTTCTTC.

The genes are TRBV19 and TRBJ1-1, with 7 bases fitting TRBD1. The CDR3 sequence is 14 residues long. J was trimmed by 1 base and V by 7 bases; bases with no gene match: 6. From germline, CDR1 is LNHDA and CDR2 SQIVND (reference sequence). Written as DNA, the CDR3 is TGTGCCAGTATTTCGACAGGGCAGAACACTGAAGCTTTCTTT. Protein sequence: CASISTGQNTEAFF.

The J gene is TRBJ2-7, the V gene TRBV4-3; 7 bases line up with TRBD2. The CDR3 totals 17 residues. Germline V CDR1 and CDR2: LGHNA, YSLEER. The junction had 16 bases not matched to a gene; V was cut back by 3 bases and J by 5 bases. The DNA for the CDR3 is TGCGCCAGCAGCCAGGACACTAGCGACCTTCGTTACGACGAGCAGTACTTC. It codes for CASSQDTSDLRYDEQYF.

This chain uses TRBV7-2 with TRBJ2-5; no firm D call. The germline CDR1 and CDR2 sequences are SGHTA and FQGNSA. The length of the CDR3 is 12 residues. V was clipped by 5 bases and J by 4 bases, with 8 bases between them. The CDR3 loop is CASSHERETQYF. The CDR3 coding sequence is TGTGCCAGCAGCCACGAGAGAGAGACCCAGTACTTC.

The rearrangement links TRBV4-3 to TRBJ1-6; D perhaps matches TRBD1 (5 bases). Trimming removed 3 bases at V and 7 bases at J, with 19 bases between. Germline values: CDR1 LGHNA, CDR2 YSLEER. CDR3 size: 17 residues. As DNA, the CDR3 is TGCGCCAGCAGCCAGCTGCATGGGGGGGTTGGGAATTCACCCCTCCACTTT. This gives the protein CASSQLHGGVGNSPLHF.

The V and J genes are TRBV7-6 and TRBJ2-3; 13 bases fit TRBD2. J lost 0 bases, V lost 1 base, and 13 bases had no gene match. CDR1 SGHVS and CDR2 FNYEAQ come from the germline V gene. CDR3 length: 21 residues. CDR3 nucleotide sequence: TGTGCCAGCAGCTTAGTAATCCCCGGGACTAGCGGGGTACGGAGCACAGATACGCAGTATTTT. Encoded protein: CASSLVIPGTSGVRSTDTQYF.

The V call is TRBV6-6, the J call TRBJ2-7, with TRBD2 as a possible D gene (6 bases). The germline gives CDR1 MNHNY, CDR2 SVGAGI (reference sequence). The CDR3 is 16 amino acids. Trimming removed 0 bases at V and 1 base at J, with 13 bases between. The CDR3 region is CASSYSPGERSYEQYF. The CDR3 bases are TGTGCCAGCAGTTACTCGCCGGGAGAAAGGTCCTACGAGCAGTACTTC.

The J gene is TRBJ1-3, the V gene TRBV12-5, with D perhaps matching TRBD1 (5 bases). The CDR3 spans 19 residues. Trimming stripped 0 bases from V and 4 bases from J, with 22 bases between. Germline V gene lookup returns CDR1 LGHNT and CDR2 FRNRAP. The CDR3 protein is CASGLVRGKGWDFGNTIYF. The CDR3, as DNA: TGTGCTAGTGGTTTGGTACGAGGGAAAGGGTGGGACTTCGGAAACACCATATATTTT.

This chain joins TRBV29-1 and TRBJ2-5, with TRBD2 matching 7 bases. Germline V CDR1 and CDR2: SQVTM, ANQGSEA. V lost 4 bases, J lost 5 bases, and 10 bases stayed unmatched. CDR3 length: 14 residues. The CDR3 DNA reads TGCAGCGTTGTTGCGGGAGTTGTCCTGGAGACCCAGTACTTC. Its protein product is CSVVAGVVLETQYF. The full variable domain, in which reference TRBV29-1 and TRBJ2-5 provide the parts outside the CDR3, is SAVISQKPSRDICQRGTSLTIQCQVDSQVTMMFWYRQQPGQSLTLIATANQGSEATYESGFVIDKFPISRPNLTFSTLTVSNMSPEDSSIYLCSVVAGVVLETQYFGPGTRLLVL.

The chain is built from TRBV6-4 and TRBJ2-4; D call uncertain. CDR3 size: 13 residues. The V and J ends lost 2 bases and 5 bases respectively, with 7 bases between them. CDR1 MRHNA and CDR2 SNTAGT come from the germline V gene. Here the CDR3 reads CASSDVGQNIQYF. CDR3 DNA: TGTGCCAGCAGTGACGTGGGCCAAAACATTCAGTACTTC.

V and J are TRBV5-6 and TRBJ2-7, with D perhaps TRBD2 (7 bases). This CDR3 comprises 14 residues. V was trimmed by 4 bases and J by 11 bases, leaving 22 bases between them. In germline, CDR1 is SGHDT, CDR2 YYEEEE. The CDR3 sequence is CASSTSRGGSSEYF. CDR3 nucleotide sequence: TGTGCCAGCAGCACCAGCAGGGGAGGGTCTAGTGAGTACTTC.

This chain links TRBV5-6 with TRBJ2-5; 8 bases are a match to TRBD1. The germline V gene encodes CDR1 SGHDT and CDR2 YYEEEE. J gave up 7 bases and V 4 bases, and 6 bases lay outside the gene matches. The CDR3 length is 13 residues. The CDR3 protein is CASSRNRGTTQYF. CDR3 sequence (DNA): TGTGCCAGCAGCAGAAACAGGGGGACGACCCAGTACTTC.

The rearrangement uses TRBV2 and TRBJ2-7, with D uncertain. Trimming left V 7 bases short and J 6 bases short, with 16 bases between. CDR3 length: 13 residues. Germline CDR1 reads SNHLY; CDR2 reads FYNNEI. CDR3 coding DNA: TGTGCCAGCACGGTGAGCTTCCTAAGCGAGCAGTACTTC. As protein: CASTVSFLSEQYF.

The chain joins TRBV27 to TRBJ2-2; 11 nucleotides agree with TRBD1. Trimming took 5 bases from V and 6 from J; bases not matched to a gene: 8. CDR1 is MNHEY, CDR2 SMNVEV, per germline (reference sequence). The CDR3 sequence is 16 residues long. CDR3 loop: CASSVPGQGGAGELFF. In DNA, the CDR3 is TGTGCCAGCAGTGTCCCGGGACAGGGGGGGGCCGGGGAGCTGTTTTTT.

The rearrangement joins TRBV7-2 to TRBJ1-1, with D perhaps TRBD1 (5 bases). The germline V gene has CDR1 SGHTA and CDR2 FQGNSA. The CDR3 has 14 amino acids. V dropped 2 bases and J dropped 4 bases, with 11 bases sitting between them. In DNA, the CDR3 is TGTGCCAGCAGCTTACGGGACGGGGGCACTGAAGCTTTCTTT. It encodes CASSLRDGGTEAFF.

The chain uses TRBV6-5 and TRBJ2-7; possibly TRBD1 for D (6 bases). The germline V and J ends were trimmed by 6 bases and 2 bases, with 17 bases remaining between them. This CDR3 comprises 15 residues. CDR1 is MNHEY, CDR2 SVGAGI, per germline. CDR3 region: CASRMGTQGTYEQYF. The CDR3 DNA follows: TGTGCCAGCAGGATGGGGACACAGGGTACCTACGAGCAGTACTTC.

V usage is TRBV7-3 and J usage is TRBJ2-6; D might be TRBD1 (5 bases). Trimming took off 5 bases at V and 0 bases at J, with 11 bases between the two ends. Germline V lookup: CDR1 SGHTA, CDR2 FQGTGA. There are 16 residues in the CDR3. The CDR3 coding sequence is TGTGCCAGCAGCCCGGACATTAACTCTGGGGCCAACGTCCTGACTTTC. It is translated as CASSPDINSGANVLTF. The full variable domain, rest sourced from reference TRBV7-3 and TRBJ2-6, is GAGVSQTPSNKVTEKGKYVELRCDPISGHTALYWYRQSLGQGPEFLIYFQGTGAADDSGLPNDRFFAVRPEGSVSTLKIQRTERGDSAVYLCASSPDINSGANVLTFGAGSRLTVL.

This chain uses TRBV18 with TRBJ1-1; D gene uncertain. Germline CDR1 KGHSH, CDR2 LQKENI. Deletions cut 3 bases from V and 0 bases from J, with 8 bases between. The CDR3 extends over 14 amino acids. The CDR3 DNA reads as TGTGCCAGCTCACCGTCAGTCATGAACACTGAAGCTTTCTTT. Protein: CASSPSVMNTEAFF. Filled out from reference TRBV18 and TRBJ1-1, the complete variable domain reads NAGVMQNPRHLVRRRGQEARLRCSPMKGHSHVYWYRQLPEEGLKFMVYLQKENIIDESGMPKERFSAEFPKEGPSILRIQQVVRGDSAAYFCASSPSVMNTEAFFGQGTRLTVV.

The chain has TRBV7-8 and TRBJ2-6, with 12 bases that match TRBD1. J was trimmed by 0 bases and V by 5 bases; bases with no gene match: 5. The V gene's germline CDR1 is SGHVS and CDR2 FQNEAQ. The CDR3 loop spans 18 amino acids. CDR3 nucleotides: TGTGCCAGCAGCCTCCGGGACAGGGGGCTCTCTGGGGCCAACGTCCTGACTTTC. It yields the protein CASSLRDRGLSGANVLTF.

The rearrangement links TRBV5-5 to TRBJ1-1; perhaps TRBD1 as D (6 bases). The CDR3 contains 13 residues. The germline gives CDR1 SGHKS, CDR2 YYEKEE (reference sequence). Between the trimmed V and J ends, which lost 0 bases and 4 bases, there was a span of 7 bases. CDR3 nucleotide sequence: TGTGCCAGCAGCTTGGGACAGGCCACTGAAGCTTTCTTT. Translated, it gives CASSLGQATEAFF.

The chain combines TRBV13 with TRBJ2-1; D perhaps matches TRBD2 (5 bases). V dropped 5 bases and J dropped 0 bases, with 11 bases sitting between them. The V gene's germline CDR1 is PRHDT and CDR2 FYEKMQ (reference sequence). The CDR3 spans 15 residues. CDR3 DNA: TGTGCCAGCAGCCGAGCGGCAAGCTCCTACAATGAGCAGTTCTTC. Translated, it gives CASSRAASSYNEQFF.